Below are 13 T cell receptor beta chains sequenced from a single sample in a study of blood T cell repertoires in COVID-19. TCRdb keeps only in-frame clones here, not all; method: immunoSEQ multiplex PCR. The sample consists of over 200,000 clones, around 89% of them appearing once. The sequencing sample was made of PBMCs or T cells enriched from blood (not recorded which). The receptors originated from a man younger than 40 who had recovered from COVID-19.

The genes are TRBV29-1 and TRBJ1-3; D call uncertain. From germline, CDR1 is SQVTM and CDR2 ANQGSEA. The V end was cut by 4 bases, the J end by 0 bases, with 4 bases between. The CDR3 loop spans 12 amino acids. CDR3 protein: CSVAFSGNTIYF. The CDR3 DNA follows: TGCAGCGTTGCGTTCTCTGGAAACACCATATATTTT. The complete variable domain, with remaining parts taken from reference TRBV29-1 and TRBJ1-3, reads SAVISQKPSRDICQRGTSLTIQCQVDSQVTMMFWYRQQPGQSLTLIATANQGSEATYESGFVIDKFPISRPNLTFSTLTVSNMSPEDSSIYLCSVAFSGNTIYFGEGSWLTVV.

This clone was seen once. The chain recombines TRBV5-6 with TRBJ2-7, with a weak D call TRBD1 (5 bases). The CDR3 covers 12 residues. Trimming stripped 2 bases from V and 7 bases from J, with 10 bases between. CDR1 and CDR2 (germline): SGHDT, YYEEEE. The CDR3 bases are TGTGCCAGCAGCTTCGAGACAGAAGAGCAGTACTTC. This translates into CASSFETEEQYF.

This chain connects TRBV19 to TRBJ2-7; TRBD1 agrees at 8 bases. The CDR3 runs 15 residues. V shed 1 base, J shed 2 bases, and the junction held 4 bases outside the gene matches. In germline, CDR1 is LNHDA, CDR2 SQIVND (reference sequence). The CDR3: CASSIAGTGAYEQYF. CDR3 DNA sequence: TGTGCCAGTAGTATAGCTGGGACAGGAGCCTACGAGCAGTACTTC. The whole variable domain, remainder taken from reference TRBV19 and TRBJ2-7, is DGGITQSPKYLFRKEGQNVTLSCEQNLNHDAMYWYRQDPGQGLRLIYYSQIVNDFQKGDIAEGYSVSREKKESFPLTVTSAQKNPTAFYLCASSIAGTGAYEQYFGPGTRLTVT.

This clone was detected a few times. The rearrangement joins TRBV3-1 (or the pseudogene TRBV3-2) to TRBJ2-3; tentative D call: TRBD1 (5 bases). This CDR3 is 17 amino acids long. V was cut by 1 base and J by 2 bases, with 16 bases left in between. CDR1 is LGHDT, CDR2 YNNKEL, per germline (reference sequence). CDR3 coding DNA: TGTGCCAGCAGCCAAGGTTCTTCAGGGCGGCCCACAGATACGCAGTATTTT. It translates to CASSQGSSGRPTDTQYF.

In this sample, this clone turned up a few times. This chain uses TRBV24-1 with TRBJ1-2; 7 positions agree with TRBD1. CDR1 and CDR2 (germline): KGHDR, SFDVKD. The CDR3 is made up of 15 amino acids. V lost 3 bases and J lost 4; bases outside the gene matches: 7. The CDR3 spells CATSDTGALGYGYTF. The CDR3 coding sequence is TGTGCCACCAGTGATACAGGGGCGCTCGGCTATGGCTACACCTTC.

The chain has TRBV19 and TRBJ1-5, with D possibly matching TRBD1 (6 bases). Germline V gives CDR1 LNHDA, CDR2 SQIVND (reference sequence). CDR3 size: 19 residues. V lost 3 bases to trimming and J lost 13 bases, with 34 bases between them. Written as DNA, the CDR3 is TGTGCCAGTAGTATGGCCGGGGCAGGGGCTCTGGGTGCGATGCCGCCACAGCATTTT. It is translated as CASSMAGAGALGAMPPQHF.

The V and J genes are TRBV6-5 and TRBJ1-6; D is possibly TRBD1 (6 bases). Germline loops: CDR1 MNHEY, CDR2 SVGAGI. Trimming removed 8 bases from V and 7 bases from J, with 12 bases in between. The CDR3 covers 13 residues. CDR3 sequence: CASLGGANSPLHF. The CDR3 DNA is TGTGCCAGCTTAGGGGGAGCCAATTCACCCCTCCACTTT.

The chain carries TRBV7-2 and TRBJ2-1; 11 bases line up with TRBD2. V gave up 4 bases and J gave up 2 bases; unmatched junction bases: 7. The length of the CDR3 is 17 residues. CDR1 and CDR2 from the germline V gene are SGHTA and FQGNSA. The DNA for the CDR3 is TGTGCCAGCAGCTCTCCGACTAGCGGGGCTACCTACAATGAGCAGTTCTTC. Protein product: CASSSPTSGATYNEQFF.

The V gene is TRBV14, the J gene TRBJ2-2, with D maybe TRBD1 (5 bases). This CDR3 has 16 residues. Between the trimmed V and J ends, which lost 1 base and 1 base, there was a span of 10 bases. In germline, CDR1 is SGHDN, CDR2 FVKESK. The CDR3 here is CASSQVLGLNTGELFF. In DNA form, the CDR3 reads TGTGCCAGCAGCCAAGTTTTGGGGCTGAACACCGGGGAGCTGTTTTTT.

The rearrangement links TRBV4-1 to TRBJ2-3; 8 positions match TRBD2. This CDR3 has 19 amino acids. Germline CDR1 is MGHRA and CDR2 is YSYEKL. The ends lost 0 bases at V and 2 bases at J; junction bases unmatched: 13. The CDR3, as DNA: TGCGCCAGCAGCCAAGATCGGGAGGGGAGTTTCCCGACCACAGATACGCAGTATTTT. It yields the protein CASSQDREGSFPTTDTQYF.

The chain has TRBV7-2 and TRBJ1-1, with D possibly TRBD1 on 6 matching bases. CDR1 and CDR2 (germline): SGHTA, FQGNSA. The CDR3 is 14 amino acids. V was cut by 1 base and J by 3 bases, with 9 bases left in between. CDR3 region: CASSLVGGDTEAFF. CDR3 bases: TGTGCCAGCAGCTTAGTAGGGGGGGACACTGAAGCTTTCTTT.

This chain uses TRBV27 with TRBJ2-3; a weak D match, TRBD2 (6 bases). V was cut by 8 bases and J by 7 bases, with 16 bases left in between. The CDR3 loop spans 13 amino acids. The germline V gene has CDR1 MNHEY and CDR2 SMNVEV (reference sequence). The CDR3: CASAGGLGHTQYF. The CDR3 region has the DNA TGTGCCAGCGCCGGGGGTCTGGGGCATACGCAGTATTTT.

J is TRBJ1-5 and V is TRBV19; D gene unclear. Germline-derived CDR1 and CDR2 are LNHDA and SQIVND (reference sequence). The length of the CDR3 is 13 residues. The V gene lost 3 bases and the J gene lost 2 bases, with 5 bases spanning the gap. CDR3 nucleotides: TGTGCCAGTAGTATCACGGGCAATCAGCCCCAGCATTTT. It codes for CASSITGNQPQHF.